Sequencing of this T cell receptor (beta chain) was carried out in a study of shared clonotypes between healthy human individuals. Background on the study: Used for every donor were three CD4 naive, three CD4 memory, two CD8 naive and one CD8 memory plate. General observations from the study: In the sorted subsets, rarefaction showed sequencing was incomplete despite large depth.

Note on this clone: Its antigen is not known. Distinct nucleotide sequences in the sample also encode this CDR3.

The repertoire was sequenced with immunoSEQ multiplex PCR; TCRdb's copy has only in-frame clones and lacks some. Here the sample spans around 750,000 clones, approximately 79% being singletons. The length of the CDR3 is 13 residues. Germline CDR1 reads MGHRA; CDR2 reads YSYEKL. V dropped 0 bases and J dropped 4 bases, with 7 bases sitting between them. This TCR came from a woman in her 30s in good health. The chain couples TRBV4-1 to TRBJ2-7; D gene ambiguous. The specimen was memory CD4+ T cells sorted from blood. The subset denotes: CD45RA-negative fraction. The CDR3 DNA reads as TGCGCCAGCAGCCAAGAGTCCTGGTACGAGCAGTACTTC. It translates to CASSQESWYEQYF.